This T cell receptor beta chain was recorded in a study of blood T cell repertoires in COVID-19. Overall study: Samples taken during acute and convalescent COVID-19 were collected in the United States, Italy and Spain.

Those enrolled, adults aged roughly 18 to 100 years, came from about two dozen US areas. Participant-given clinical history determined each cohort assignment. The V segment lost 2 bases and the J segment 5 bases; nucleotides outside the gene matches: 8. Germline CDR1 and CDR2: KGHSH and LQKENI. The CDR3 totals 15 residues. TCRdb's table, derived via immunoSEQ multiplex PCR, lists solely in-frame clones and lacks some. The data hold roughly 340,000 clones, with approximately 92% observed a single time. The TCR originated in a man aged 18 to 30 who had recovered from COVID-19. The specimen was PBMCs or T cells enriched from blood (not recorded which). This chain uses TRBV18 with TRBJ1-1; 7 positions match TRBD1. DNA of the CDR3: TGTGCCAGCTCACCAGAAACAGGGGTGGGGACTGAAGCTTTCTTT. Residues: CASSPETGVGTEAFF.